One sample yielded the 2 T cell receptor beta chains listed below, sequenced in a study of T-cell memory formation after mild COVID-19. TCRdb fed the 5' RACE reads into MiXCR, producing one record per CDR3 protein. The data contain some 250,000 distinct CDR3 sequences, roughly 18% of them singletons. The sample consisted of PBMCs or a T cell subset sorted from them (not recorded which). These receptors were obtained from a man between 18 and 35 years old who had mild COVID-19 (a few samples of this study predate the infection). Cell type and time point are not known.

The table lists this clonotype with a few counts. The genes are TRBV6-5 and TRBJ1-2, with D perhaps TRBD1 (6 bases). This CDR3 is 13 amino acids long. The germline V and J ends were trimmed by 1 base and 7 bases, with 10 bases remaining between them. In germline, CDR1 is MNHEY, CDR2 SVGAGI. CDR3 loop: CASSYLNRVGYTF. CDR3 nucleotides: TGTGCCAGCAGTTACTTGAACAGGGTTGGCTACACCTTC.

This CDR3 reads CASTDWRNEQFF. In DNA, the CDR3 is TGTGCCAGTACTGACTGGCGCAATGAGCAGTTCTTC. The chain uses TRBV12-3 or TRBV12-4 and TRBJ2-1; no firm D call. This CDR3 has 12 residues. V shed 9 bases and J shed 6 bases, with 12 bases lying between them.